These 30 T cell receptor beta chains originate from one sample sequenced in a study of regulatory T cells in long-lasting Graves disease. The time point was: persistent/refractory GD, antithyroid drugs over 5 years with positive TRAb. After RNA was extracted from PBMCs, the TCR library was made from it. CDR3-region Arm-PCR and iRepertoire HTBI primers produced the TCR beta libraries. A single record per CDR3 protein comes from TCRdb applying MiXCR to the multiplex PCR reads. The sample has about 470,000 distinct CDR3 sequences, about 22% seen once. This material consisted of peripheral blood mononuclear cells (PBMCs), taken when the disease was refractory, from a patient treated with antithyroid drugs. All receptors come from a female donor with Graves disease.

For this clonotype: The CDR3 does not end in the conserved phenylalanine or tryptophan, so this is likely a read error. The CDR3 loop is CASSFAGGARWGNTEAFS. The DNA for the CDR3 is TGTGCCAGCAGCTTCGCTGGGGGCGCGCGTTGGGGGAACACTGAAGCTTTCTCT. The chain joins TRBV11-1 to TRBJ1-1; weak D call: TRBD1 (6 bases). CDR3 length: 18 amino acids. The V and J ends lost 3 bases and 1 base respectively, with 21 bases between them. CDR1 is SGHAT and CDR2 is FQDESV in the germline V gene (reference sequence).

This clonotype was seen a few times. The chain is built from TRBV11-3 and TRBJ2-3, with 10 bases aligning to TRBD2. Germline V gene data show CDR1 as SGHNT and CDR2 as YENEEA. This CDR3 spans 20 amino acids. The ends lost 5 bases at V and 8 bases at J; junction bases unmatched: 25. CDR3 residues: CASSLQGPGAGGPRVATQYF. CDR3 in DNA: TGTGCCAGCAGCCTGCAGGGCCCGGGAGCGGGAGGGCCTAGGGTAGCTACGCAGTATTTT.

At least ten counts were recorded for this clonotype. CDR3 sequence: CASGKQGASGANVLTF. CDR3 DNA sequence: TGTGCCAGCGGAAAACAGGGGGCGTCTGGGGCCAACGTCCTGACTTTC. The J gene is TRBJ2-6, the V gene TRBV12-3 or TRBV12-4; 9 nucleotides match TRBD1. The CDR3 extends over 16 amino acids. J gave up 1 base and V 8 bases, and 6 bases lay outside the gene matches.

This clonotype has more than one count but fewer than ten. The chain combines TRBV11-2 with TRBJ2-2, with D unclear. Trimming took 0 bases from V and 0 from J, leaving 11 bases between them. The length of the CDR3 is 17 residues. CDR1 SGHAT and CDR2 FQNNGV come from the germline V gene. CDR3 loop: CASSLDLGGPNTGELFF. The CDR3 DNA sequence: TGTGCCAGCAGCTTAGATTTGGGCGGTCCGAACACCGGGGAGCTGTTTTTT.

This clonotype has only a few counts. V gene TRBV30 combines with J gene TRBJ1-2; a weak D match, TRBD1 (6 bases). CDR1 and CDR2 (germline): GTSNPN, SVGIG (reference sequence). Trimming left V 8 bases short and J 3 bases short, with 16 bases between. The CDR3 runs to 13 residues. In DNA, the CDR3 is TGTGCCACCGAGGGGGGCGCTCACTATGGCTACACCTTC. It translates to CATEGGAHYGYTF.

The CDR3 nucleotides are TGCGCCAGCAGCCAAGATCACAGCCTAAACTATGGCTACACCTTC. This sequence encodes CASSQDHSLNYGYTF. The chain links TRBV4-1 to TRBJ1-2; D unresolved. Trimming removed 0 bases from V and 2 bases from J, with 10 bases in between. Germline V gene sequence: CDR1 MGHRA, CDR2 YSYEKL. CDR3 length: 15 residues.

The chain employs TRBV28 and TRBJ2-7, with D unclear. CDR1 is MDHEN, CDR2 SYDVKM, per germline. This CDR3 comprises 14 residues. The V and J ends lost 7 bases and 3 bases respectively, with 16 bases between them. Here the CDR3 reads CASTVGRVGYEQYF. CDR3 nucleotides: TGTGCCAGCACCGTCGGAAGGGTGGGCTACGAGCAGTACTTC.

This sequence joins TRBV13 and TRBJ2-2; TRBD1 matches 8 bases. Germline CDR1 is PRHDT and CDR2 is FYEKMQ (reference sequence). This CDR3 has 15 amino acids. The ends lost 4 bases at V and 4 bases at J; junction bases unmatched: 5. The CDR3 spells CASSYEDRGTGELFF. In DNA form, the CDR3 reads TGTGCCAGCAGCTACGAAGACAGGGGCACCGGGGAGCTGTTTTTT.

The chain employs TRBV3-1 and TRBJ2-2; the D gene is possibly TRBD1 (6 bases). V lost 7 bases to trimming and J lost 6 bases, with 9 bases between them. The CDR3 sequence is 12 residues long. The germline gives CDR1 LGHDT, CDR2 YNNKEL (reference sequence). The CDR3 is CASKPGAGELFF. The DNA for the CDR3 is TGTGCCAGCAAGCCAGGGGCCGGGGAGCTGTTTTTT.

The rearrangement uses TRBV6-1 and TRBJ2-2; the D gene is possibly TRBD2 (6 bases). The germline V gene has CDR1 MNHNS and CDR2 SASEGT. The CDR3 sequence is 15 residues long. Trimming shortened V by 3 bases and J by 2 bases, and 10 bases separated the two germline ends. The CDR3 reads CASSERRVNTGELFF. The CDR3 nucleotides read TGTGCCAGCAGTGAGAGGAGGGTTAACACCGGGGAGCTGTTTTTT.

The table lists this clonotype with many counts. J is TRBJ1-5 and V is TRBV6-1; no definite D call. With 7 bases removed from V and 5 bases from J, the gap between germline ends came to 9 bases. The germline V gene encodes CDR1 MNHNS and CDR2 SASEGT. This CDR3 comprises 12 residues. The CDR3 protein is CASTSSDQPQHF. CDR3 DNA: TGTGCCAGCACAAGTAGTGATCAGCCCCAGCATTTT.

Note on this clonotype: Germline and junction disagree at one end, which may indicate a read error. This chain's CDR3 is CATGPKNTGELLF. The CDR3, as DNA: TGTGCCACCGGGCCGAAAAACACCGGGGAGCTGCTTTTT. The chain couples TRBV24-1 to TRBJ2-2; maybe TRBD2 (5 bases). Germline CDR1 and CDR2: KGHDR and SFDVKD. There are 13 residues in the CDR3.

This clonotype was seen many times. The chain combines TRBV7-8 with TRBJ2-6, with 8 bases matching TRBD1. This CDR3 spans 21 amino acids. Trimming at V came to 8 bases and at J to 0 bases, leaving 21 bases not matched to a gene. Germline CDR1 and CDR2: SGHVS and FQNEAQ. In DNA form, the CDR3 reads TGTGCCAGCCCACGGACAGGGTCGGCCTTAGAGTTTTACTCTGGGGCCAACGTCCTGACTTTC. This encodes CASPRTGSALEFYSGANVLTF. Filled out from reference TRBV7-8 and TRBJ2-6, the complete variable domain reads GAGVSQSPRYKVAKRGQDVALRCDPISGHVSLFWYQQALGQGPEFLTYFQNEAQLDKSGLPSDRFFAERPEGSVSTLKIQRTQQEDSAVYLCASPRTGSALEFYSGANVLTFGAGSRLTVL.

This clonotype was found many times. The V call is TRBV20-1, the J call TRBJ2-2; 9 positions agree with TRBD1. Germline lookup yields CDR1 DFQATT and CDR2 SNEGSKA (reference sequence). This CDR3 spans 17 amino acids. Germline trimming cut 1 base from V and 3 bases from J; bases unmatched to any gene: 9. CDR3 DNA sequence: TGCAGTGCTAGAGGGACAGGGGACGGTTGGTACACCGGGGAGCTGTTTTTT. Translated, it gives CSARGTGDGWYTGELFF.

Worth noting for this clonotype: This may come from a read error, since a much larger clone is one base off. In nucleotides, the CDR3 is TGTGCCAGCAGCCCCACAGGGGGCCTACTCTCCGGGGAGCTGTTTTTT. It specifies CASSPTGGLLSGELFF. The V gene is TRBV7-3, the J gene TRBJ2-2; 9 bases match TRBD1. The germline CDR1 and CDR2 sequences are SGHTA and FQGTGA. The length of the CDR3 is 16 residues. J lost 6 bases, V lost 5 bases, and 10 bases had no gene match.

The rearrangement joins TRBV4-1 to TRBJ2-5; D call uncertain. Germline-derived CDR1 and CDR2 are MGHRA and YSYEKL. V lost 2 bases and J 5 bases, leaving 6 bases between the germline ends. This CDR3 spans 12 amino acids. The DNA of the CDR3 is TGCGCCAGCAGCCAACCGTTTGAGACCCAGTACTTC. It encodes CASSQPFETQYF.

This chain joins TRBV6-2 or TRBV6-3 and TRBJ2-7; TRBD2 might be the D (7 bases). V shed 2 bases and J shed 5 bases, with 13 bases lying between them. CDR1 is MNHEY and CDR2 is SVGEGT in the germline V gene. The CDR3 consists of 14 residues. CDR3 protein: CASSYGGAADEQYF. CDR3 bases: TGTGCCAGCAGTTACGGGGGGGCGGCCGACGAGCAGTACTTC.

A note on this clonotype: At one end the junction does not follow the germline gene, possibly because of a read error. The V gene is TRBV18, the J gene TRBJ2-5; the D call may be TRBD1 or TRBD2 (5 bases each). The germline V gene has CDR1 KGHSH and CDR2 LQKENI. There are 12 residues in the CDR3. Here the CDR3 DNA reads TGTGCCAACTCAGGGACGGAAGAGACCCAGTACTTC. This codes for CANSGTEETQYF.

The gene calls are TRBV6-1 and TRBJ2-7, with unresolved D. Looked up from germline, CDR1 is MNHNS and CDR2 is SASEGT. The V gene lost 6 bases and the J gene lost 2 bases, with 11 bases spanning the gap. The CDR3 has 13 amino acids. CDR3 loop: CASSADTTYEQYF. The CDR3 DNA sequence: TGTGCCAGCAGCGCCGACACGACCTACGAGCAGTACTTC.

The genes are TRBV7-9 and TRBJ2-7; TRBD2 agrees at 10 bases. Germline V CDR1 and CDR2: SEHNR, FQNEAQ (reference sequence). V shed 5 bases, J shed 4 bases, and the junction held 11 bases outside the gene matches. This CDR3 has 16 residues. The CDR3 spells CASSAQSGGAFYEQYF. DNA of the CDR3: TGTGCCAGCAGCGCACAGAGCGGGGGGGCCTTTTACGAGCAGTACTTC.

This clonotype was picked up a small number of times. V gene TRBV29-1 combines with J gene TRBJ2-7; 7 nucleotides match TRBD1. The ends lost 5 bases at V and 7 bases at J; junction bases unmatched: 2. CDR3 size: 10 residues. Germline CDR1 SQVTM, CDR2 ANQGSEA. CDR3 DNA sequence: TGCAGCGTTTGGGACAGAGAGCAGTACTTC. It encodes CSVWDREQYF.

The chain uses TRBV2 and TRBJ2-1; 12 bases are a match to TRBD2. Unmatched junction bases numbered 6, after V lost 4 bases and J lost 8 bases. The germline V gene has CDR1 SNHLY and CDR2 FYNNEI. CDR3 size: 15 residues. Here the CDR3 reads CASSGWTSGDYEQFF. In DNA form, the CDR3 reads TGTGCCAGCAGTGGATGGACTAGCGGGGACTATGAGCAGTTCTTC.

The V gene is TRBV6-1, the J gene TRBJ2-2; possibly TRBD1 or TRBD2 for D (6 bases each). V was clipped by 10 bases and J by 2 bases, with 20 bases between them. The CDR3 is 16 residues long. Germline V gene lookup returns CDR1 MNHNS and CDR2 SASEGT. The CDR3 is CATAPWRDTNTGELFF. The CDR3 nucleotides read TGTGCCACAGCCCCCTGGAGGGACACCAACACCGGGGAGCTGTTTTTT.

The table lists this clonotype with many counts. This chain links TRBV6-5 with TRBJ1-5; no clear D. CDR3 length equals 13 residues. Trimming removed 3 bases from V and 7 bases from J, with 10 bases in between. CDR1 is MNHEY and CDR2 is SVGAGI in the germline V gene. In DNA form, the CDR3 reads TGTGCCAGCAGTTATTCCGGGGAACAGCCCCAGCATTTT. It yields the protein CASSYSGEQPQHF.

Comment on this clonotype: A much larger clonotype is one base distant, so this may be a read error. The chain is built from TRBV11-2 and TRBJ2-5; D might be TRBD1 (6 bases). With 5 bases removed from V and 6 bases from J, the gap between germline ends came to 16 bases. Germline-derived CDR1 and CDR2 are SGHAT and FQNNGV. The CDR3 totals 14 residues. DNA of the CDR3: TGTGCCAGCAGCCCGGCAGGGGCCGAACAGACCCAGTACTTC. Its translation is CASSPAGAEQTQYF.

This clonotype occurred a few times. The V call is TRBV5-4, the J call TRBJ2-7; 8 nucleotides match TRBD1. J gave up 3 bases and V 0 bases, and 8 bases lay outside the gene matches. The V gene's germline CDR1 is SGHNT and CDR2 YYREEE (reference sequence). CDR3 length: 16 amino acids. The CDR3 is CASSLGGDRQIYEQYF. CDR3 DNA sequence: TGTGCCAGCAGCTTGGGAGGGGACAGGCAGATCTACGAGCAGTACTTC.

V and J are TRBV3-1 and TRBJ1-5; D not resolved. Trimming removed 4 bases at V and 1 base at J, with 11 bases between. Looked up from germline, CDR1 is LGHDT and CDR2 is YNNKEL (reference sequence). The CDR3 loop spans 15 amino acids. The CDR3: CASSRPTGSNQPQHF. For the CDR3, the DNA is TGTGCCAGCAGCCGACCCACGGGAAGCAATCAGCCCCAGCATTTT.

This clonotype was detected a few times. The chain uses TRBV13 and TRBJ1-1, with 8 nucleotides matching TRBD1. Germline V CDR1 and CDR2: PRHDT, FYEKMQ (reference sequence). This CDR3 has 17 amino acids. The ends lost 2 bases at V and 0 bases at J; junction bases unmatched: 8. The CDR3 loop is CASSLIGTGGMNTEAFF. CDR3 coding DNA: TGTGCCAGCAGCTTAATCGGGACAGGCGGTATGAACACTGAAGCTTTCTTT.

This clonotype appeared a few times. This sequence joins TRBV24-1 and TRBJ2-5, with D possibly being TRBD1 (6 bases). Trimming left V 4 bases short and J 5 bases short, with 16 bases between. There are 15 residues in the CDR3. Germline assignment: CDR1 KGHDR and CDR2 SFDVKD. CDR3 sequence (DNA): TGTGCCACCAGTGACCCTATGGGGGCCAGGGAGACCCAGTACTTC. Encoded protein: CATSDPMGARETQYF.

The table lists this clonotype with a few counts. The chain is built from TRBV9 and TRBJ1-4; the D is unclear. CDR3 size: 17 residues. CDR1 is SGDLS, CDR2 YYNGEE, per germline. The V and J ends lost 0 bases and 3 bases respectively, with 15 bases between them. The DNA for the CDR3 is TGTGCCAGCAGCGTAGGACCCCCAAGCGGAGCTAATGAAAAACTGTTTTTT. Its translation: CASSVGPPSGANEKLFF.